In its sample, the clone carrying this TCR beta chain was seen many times. Its antigen is as yet unknown. TCRdb used MiXCR to reprocess the 5' RACE reads, holding one entry per CDR3 protein. The sample holds more than 75,000 distinct CDR3 sequences, 10% seen once. This specimen comes from a study of neurological immune-mediated disorders. Points from the study as a whole: The expanded clones of different subjects shared no CDR3 amino acid sequences (suggesting private repertoires in all groups).

This CDR3 has 17 residues. CDR1 SGHKS and CDR2 YYEKEE come from the germline V gene (reference sequence). Losses at the gene ends were 3 bases for V and 4 bases for J; bases not matched to a gene: 7. The V call is TRBV5-5, the J call TRBJ2-2, with 12 bases matching TRBD1. The TCR was taken from a man aged 40-55 years in good health. Input material: PBMCs. DNA of the CDR3: TGTGCCAGCAGCTATGGGACAGGGGGCATCGGCACCGGGGAGCTGTTTTTT. It translates to CASSYGTGGIGTGELFF.